These 7 T cell receptor beta chains were sequenced from one sample in a study of blood T cell repertoires in COVID-19. The data were produced by immunoSEQ multiplex PCR, yet TCRdb's version contains in-frame clones alone and is incomplete. The sample includes roughly 140,000 clones, approximately 90% of them seen just once. The sequencing sample was made of peripheral blood. Receptor source: a woman older than 75 with acute or convalescent COVID-19.

The V call is TRBV18, the J call TRBJ1-1; D may be TRBD1 (6 bases). Germline V CDR1 and CDR2: KGHSH, LQKENI. Deletions cut 2 bases from V and 7 bases from J, with 17 bases between. The CDR3 sequence is 15 residues long. CDR3 region: CASSPGETGRVEAFF. The CDR3 nucleotides are TGTGCCAGCTCACCAGGGGAAACAGGGCGGGTTGAAGCTTTCTTT.

V and J are TRBV4-2 and TRBJ1-5; D gene unclear. The germline gives CDR1 LGHNA, CDR2 YNFKEQ. The CDR3 covers 16 residues. V was pared by 0 bases and J by 0 bases, with 9 bases between. As DNA, the CDR3 is TGTGCCAGCAGCCAAGATCCGCAGTATAGCAATCAGCCCCAGCATTTT. Its protein product is CASSQDPQYSNQPQHF.

This rearrangement joins TRBV24-1 to TRBJ2-2, with D uncertain. Germline CDR1 is KGHDR and CDR2 is SFDVKD. V dropped 3 bases and J dropped 6 bases, with 7 bases sitting between them. This CDR3 has 13 residues. CDR3: CATSDPPAGELFF. The CDR3 coding sequence is TGTGCCACCAGTGATCCCCCGGCCGGGGAGCTGTTTTTT.

The V gene is TRBV18, the J gene TRBJ1-5; D is unresolved. Trimming took 2 bases from V and 5 from J, leaving 10 bases between them. The CDR3 is 14 amino acids. In germline, CDR1 is KGHSH, CDR2 LQKENI. As DNA, the CDR3 is TGTGCCAGCTCACCATCCGGCGGGGATCAGCCCCAGCATTTT. It codes for CASSPSGGDQPQHF.

The gene calls are TRBV9 and TRBJ1-2; 7 nucleotides align to TRBD1. Germline loops: CDR1 SGDLS, CDR2 YYNGEE. The V and J ends lost 0 bases and 2 bases, in that order; junction bases with no gene match: 4. The CDR3 runs 15 residues. For the CDR3, the DNA is TGTGCCAGCAGCGTAGCCGGGACAGCAAACTATGGCTACACCTTC. It encodes CASSVAGTANYGYTF.

The chain employs TRBV27 and TRBJ2-7; TRBD1 matches at 10 bases. This CDR3 spans 16 amino acids. J lost 4 bases, V lost 4 bases, and 10 bases had no gene match. The germline gives CDR1 MNHEY, CDR2 SMNVEV (reference sequence). The CDR3 DNA follows: TGTGCCAGCAGTTCCCAGATGGGGACAGGGGTGTACGAGCAGTACTTC. Protein product: CASSSQMGTGVYEQYF.

The chain couples TRBV6-2 or TRBV6-3 to TRBJ2-1; tentative D call: TRBD2 (5 bases). This CDR3 region has 14 residues. Trimming pared 4 bases from V and 6 bases from J, leaving 13 bases between. Germline CDR1 and CDR2: MNHEY and SVGEGT. The CDR3 sequence: CASSSRAGLNEQFF. CDR3 sequence (DNA): TGTGCCAGCAGTTCTCGGGCGGGCCTCAATGAGCAGTTCTTC.